This T cell receptor (beta chain) was sequenced for a study of blood T cell repertoires in COVID-19. Overall study: Italy, Spain and the United States were the sources of the convalescent and acute COVID-19 samples.

In the original workflow: Using reference gene primer amplification, nucleated cell counts were estimated. The table came from immunoSEQ multiplex PCR; TCRdb's copy has only in-frame clones and leaves some out. V and J calls and clone size are those listed in that table; D and trimming were worked out from the DNA. The data contain 70,000 or so clones, about 86% of them seen just once; the ten biggest clones take up about 15%. This CDR3 comprises 17 residues. CDR1 is MGHDK, CDR2 SYGVNS, per germline. With 5 bases removed from V and 7 bases from J, the gap between germline ends came to 27 bases. J is TRBJ2-7 and V is TRBV25-1; D may be TRBD2 (7 bases). The TCR sequence derives from a man aged 35-49 years with COVID-19, enrolled during active disease. Source material: peripheral blood. The CDR3 spells CASSTPPGVSGGIEQYF. The CDR3 coding sequence is TGTGCCAGCAGTACGCCTCCAGGGGTATCGGGGGGTATAGAGCAGTACTTC.